A single sample gave rise to the 10 T cell receptor beta chains below, sequenced in a study of cytomegalovirus exposure and HLA in healthy donors. With 60 Vbeta and 13 Jbeta primers, the PCR was carried out. Produced via immunoSEQ multiplex PCR; TCRdb's table is partial and in-frame only. The table lists around 150,000 clones, 75% to 85% of them singletons. Material for sequencing was PBMCs. The receptors were gathered from a male donor in good health and CMV-seronegative.

The chain couples TRBV6-5 to TRBJ1-2, with 7 bases that match TRBD1. V gave up 5 bases and J gave up 3 bases; unmatched junction bases: 6. Germline V gives CDR1 MNHEY, CDR2 SVGAGI. The CDR3 extends over 14 amino acids. The DNA of the CDR3 is TGTGCCAGCAGTGAGTCTACAGGGGACTATGGCTACACCTTC. Translation gives CASSESTGDYGYTF.

This chain links TRBV4-3 with TRBJ2-3; TRBD1 matches 8 bases. This CDR3 spans 17 amino acids. Germline V gene data show CDR1 as LGHNA and CDR2 as YSLEER. V lost 2 bases to trimming and J lost 1 base; unmatched junction nucleotides: 8. CDR3 coding DNA: TGCGCCAGCAGCCAACTCGCCGGGACAGGCGGCACAGATACGCAGTATTTT. Its translation is CASSQLAGTGGTDTQYF.

This clone was found a few times. The V gene is TRBV27, the J gene TRBJ1-6, with 10 bases aligning to TRBD1. This CDR3 is 13 amino acids long. Losses at the gene ends were 7 bases for V and 9 bases for J; bases not matched to a gene: 3. From germline, CDR1 is MNHEY and CDR2 SMNVEV (reference sequence). Here the CDR3 reads CASTGQGSSPLHF. CDR3 nucleotide sequence: TGTGCCAGCACGGGACAGGGGAGTTCACCCCTCCACTTT.

The J gene is TRBJ2-2, the V gene TRBV4-1; weak D call: TRBD2 (5 bases). In germline, CDR1 is MGHRA, CDR2 YSYEKL. Trimming shortened V by 4 bases and J by 4 bases, and 16 bases separated the two germline ends. This CDR3 contains 16 residues. The CDR3 DNA sequence: TGCGCCAGCAGCCGGACTTCCTCGCTGAGCACCGGGGAGCTGTTTTTT. Translated: CASSRTSSLSTGELFF.

The V and J genes are TRBV2 and TRBJ2-7; possible D gene TRBD2, 6 bases. This CDR3 region has 14 residues. Germline assignment: CDR1 SNHLY and CDR2 FYNNEI. Between the trimmed V and J ends, which lost 6 bases and 3 bases, there was a span of 15 bases. For the CDR3, the DNA is TGTGCCAGCAGGGGGTGGGGCGGGAACTACGAGCAGTACTTC. It yields the protein CASRGWGGNYEQYF.

This rearrangement joins TRBV4-3 to TRBJ1-2; D possibly corresponds to TRBD1 (6 bases). V was trimmed by 2 bases and J by 4 bases, leaving 11 bases between them. The V gene's germline CDR1 is LGHNA and CDR2 YSLEER. The CDR3 sequence is 14 residues long. This chain's CDR3 is CASSQNRDGYGYTF. CDR3 bases: TGCGCCAGCAGCCAAAACAGGGACGGCTATGGCTACACCTTC.

The rearrangement uses TRBV6-5 and TRBJ1-4; D gene uncertain. The CDR3 extends over 13 amino acids. CDR1 MNHEY and CDR2 SVGAGI come from the germline V gene. V gave up 5 bases and J gave up 5 bases, with 9 bases separating them. DNA of the CDR3: TGTGCCAGCAGTCGAACGGGAAATGAAAAACTGTTTTTT. Its translation is CASSRTGNEKLFF.

This chain uses TRBV4-3 with TRBJ1-1, with D possibly matching TRBD1 (5 bases). The CDR3 has 14 residues. Trimming pared 2 bases from V and 4 bases from J, leaving 11 bases between. The V gene's germline CDR1 is LGHNA and CDR2 YSLEER. The CDR3 protein is CASSQRGEATEAFF. The CDR3 nucleotides read TGCGCCAGCAGCCAAAGGGGCGAAGCCACTGAAGCTTTCTTT.

The CDR3 sequence is CASSLAGGPTGELFF. The CDR3, as DNA: TGTGCCAGCAGCTTAGCGGGGGGGCCCACCGGGGAGCTGTTTTTT. The chain couples TRBV7-2 to TRBJ2-2; tentatively, D is TRBD2 (7 bases). Trimming removed 0 bases from V and 4 bases from J, with 9 bases in between. This CDR3 has 15 amino acids. Germline V gene data show CDR1 as SGHTA and CDR2 as FQGNSA.

The rearrangement links TRBV19 to TRBJ2-5; 12 bases line up with TRBD1. The end of the DNA fits TRBJ2-7 better, so the J call may be wrong. The CDR3 has 15 residues. The V gene's germline CDR1 is LNHDA and CDR2 SQIVND (reference sequence). CDR3 coding DNA: TGTGCCAGTAGTGGCCGGGACAGGGGGCTCTACGAGCAGTACTTC. It specifies CASSGRDRGLYEQYF.